This T cell receptor (beta chain) was documented in a study of T cell changes during pregnancy in multiple sclerosis. Deletions cut 3 bases from V and 0 bases from J, with 12 bases between. The length of the CDR3 is 16 residues. Germline V gene sequence: CDR1 LNHDA, CDR2 SQIVND (reference sequence). The table came from immunoSEQ multiplex PCR; TCRdb's copy has only in-frame clones and leaves some out. The data show roughly 65,000 clones, approximately 90% seen once. This TCR derives from a female donor in good health, enrolled as a control in a pregnancy study. The chain recombines TRBV19 with TRBJ2-1; tentative D call: TRBD2 (5 bases). This specimen consisted of peripheral blood, obtained in the third trimester of pregnancy. In DNA form, the CDR3 reads TGTGCCAGTAGTATCAGCCTAGCCTTCTCCTACAATGAGCAGTTCTTC. Protein: CASSISLAFSYNEQFF.